The T cell receptor (beta chain) described here comes from a study of technical replicates of blood from several donors. From germline, CDR1 is SNHLY and CDR2 FYNNEI. V dropped 8 bases and J dropped 2 bases, with 20 bases sitting between them. The CDR3 extends over 16 amino acids. Method: immunoSEQ multiplex PCR; TCRdb's copy keeps in-frame clones and lacks some. The sample contains about 61,000 clones, about 96% of which appear only once. The chain links TRBV2 to TRBJ2-3; a weak D match, TRBD1 (8 bases). Sample: T cells isolated from PBMCs. This TCR was sampled from a human donor in good health. In DNA, the CDR3 is TGTGCCAGCCCACAGGGGGGGACCTTAGACACAGATACGCAGTATTTT. This encodes CASPQGGTLDTDTQYF.